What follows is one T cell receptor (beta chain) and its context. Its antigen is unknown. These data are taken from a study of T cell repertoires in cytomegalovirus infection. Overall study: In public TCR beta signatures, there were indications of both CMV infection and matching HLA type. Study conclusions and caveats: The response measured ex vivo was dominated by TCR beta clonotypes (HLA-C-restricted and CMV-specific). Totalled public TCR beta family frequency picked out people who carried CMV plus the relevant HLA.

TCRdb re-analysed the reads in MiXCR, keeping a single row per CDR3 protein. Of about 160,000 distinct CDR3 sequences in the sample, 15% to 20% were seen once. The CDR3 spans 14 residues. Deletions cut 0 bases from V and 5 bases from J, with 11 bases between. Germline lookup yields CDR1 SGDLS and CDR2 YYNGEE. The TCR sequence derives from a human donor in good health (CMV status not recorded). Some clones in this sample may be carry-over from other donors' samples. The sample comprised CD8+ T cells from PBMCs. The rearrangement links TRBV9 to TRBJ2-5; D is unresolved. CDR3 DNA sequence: TGTGCCAGCAGCGTAGAGTCGGGCTGGGAGACCCAGTACTTC. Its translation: CASSVESGWETQYF.